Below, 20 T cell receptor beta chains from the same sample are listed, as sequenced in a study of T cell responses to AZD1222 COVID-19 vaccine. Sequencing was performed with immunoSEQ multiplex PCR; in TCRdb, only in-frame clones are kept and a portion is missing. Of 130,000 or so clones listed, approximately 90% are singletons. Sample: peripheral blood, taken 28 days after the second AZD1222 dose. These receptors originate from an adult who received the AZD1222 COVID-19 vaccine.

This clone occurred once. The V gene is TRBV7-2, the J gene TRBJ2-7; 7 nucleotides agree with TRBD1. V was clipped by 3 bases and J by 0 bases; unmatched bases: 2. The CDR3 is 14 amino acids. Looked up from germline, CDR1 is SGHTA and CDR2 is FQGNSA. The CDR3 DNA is TGTGCCAGCAGCTTGGACAGGCGCTCCTACGAGCAGTACTTC. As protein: CASSLDRRSYEQYF.

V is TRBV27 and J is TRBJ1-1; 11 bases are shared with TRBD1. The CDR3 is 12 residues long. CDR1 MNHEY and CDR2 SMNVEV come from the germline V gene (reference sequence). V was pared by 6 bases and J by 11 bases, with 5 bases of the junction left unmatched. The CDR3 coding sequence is TGTGCCAGCAGGGACAGGGGGCGGGTGGCTTTCTTT. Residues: CASRDRGRVAFF.

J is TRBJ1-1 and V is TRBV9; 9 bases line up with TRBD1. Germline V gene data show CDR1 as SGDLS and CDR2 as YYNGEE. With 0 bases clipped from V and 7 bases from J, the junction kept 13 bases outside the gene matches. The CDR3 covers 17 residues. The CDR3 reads CASSVATGGKYGGEAFF. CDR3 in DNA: TGTGCCAGCAGCGTAGCCACAGGGGGCAAATACGGTGGTGAAGCTTTCTTT. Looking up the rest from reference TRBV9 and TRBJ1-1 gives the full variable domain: DSGVTQTPKHLITATGQRVTLRCSPRSGDLSVYWYQQSLDQGLQFLIQYYNGEERAKGNILERFSAQQFPDLHSELNLSSLELGDSALYFCASSVATGGKYGGEAFFGQGTRLTVV.

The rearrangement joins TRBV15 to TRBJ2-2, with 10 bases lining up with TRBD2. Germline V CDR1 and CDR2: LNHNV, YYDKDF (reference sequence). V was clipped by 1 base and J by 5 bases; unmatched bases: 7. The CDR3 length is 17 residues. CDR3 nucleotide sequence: TGTGCCACCAGCAGAGGTGGAATAGCGGGAGGAACCGGGGAGCTGTTTTTT. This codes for CATSRGGIAGGTGELFF.

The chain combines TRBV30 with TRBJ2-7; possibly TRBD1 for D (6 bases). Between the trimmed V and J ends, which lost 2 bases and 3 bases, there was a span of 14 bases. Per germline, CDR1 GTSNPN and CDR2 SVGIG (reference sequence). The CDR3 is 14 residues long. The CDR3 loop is CAWSRGFSVYEQYF. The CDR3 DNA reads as TGTGCCTGGAGTAGGGGGTTCTCAGTCTACGAGCAGTACTTC.

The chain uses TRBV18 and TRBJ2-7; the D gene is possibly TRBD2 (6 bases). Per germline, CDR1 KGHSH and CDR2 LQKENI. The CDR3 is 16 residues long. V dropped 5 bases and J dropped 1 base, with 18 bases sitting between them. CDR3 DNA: TGTGCCAGCTCATACACCGGGACTCAACCGTCCTACGAGCAGTACTTC. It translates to CASSYTGTQPSYEQYF.

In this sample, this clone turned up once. The CDR3 reads CASSYSSGYQPQHF. The CDR3 DNA reads as TGTGCCAGCAGTTACTCGTCAGGGTATCAGCCCCAGCATTTT. This chain joins TRBV6-5 and TRBJ1-5, with D perhaps TRBD1 (5 bases). In germline, CDR1 is MNHEY, CDR2 SVGAGI. V lost 0 bases and J 5 bases, leaving 8 bases between the germline ends. CDR3 size: 14 residues.

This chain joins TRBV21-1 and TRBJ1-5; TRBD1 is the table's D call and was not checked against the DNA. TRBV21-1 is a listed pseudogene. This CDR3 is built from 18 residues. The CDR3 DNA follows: TGTGCCAGCAGCAAAGCGGTCGGGACAGATGGAGTCCATCAGCCCCAGCATTTT. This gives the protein CASSKAVGTDGVHQPQHF.

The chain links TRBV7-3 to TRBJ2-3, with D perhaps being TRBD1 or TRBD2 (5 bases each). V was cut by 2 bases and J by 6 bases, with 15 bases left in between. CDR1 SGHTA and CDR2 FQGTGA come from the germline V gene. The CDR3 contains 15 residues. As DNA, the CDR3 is TGTGCCAGCAGCTTAGGGTACGGGGCCAGGGATACGCAGTATTTT. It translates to CASSLGYGARDTQYF.

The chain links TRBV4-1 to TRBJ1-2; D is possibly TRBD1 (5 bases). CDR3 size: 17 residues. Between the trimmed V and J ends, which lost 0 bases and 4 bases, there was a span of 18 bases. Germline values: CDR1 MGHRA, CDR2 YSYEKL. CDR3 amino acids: CASSQDRGGRAVYGYTF. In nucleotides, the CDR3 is TGCGCCAGCAGCCAAGATCGGGGTGGCAGGGCAGTCTATGGCTACACCTTC.

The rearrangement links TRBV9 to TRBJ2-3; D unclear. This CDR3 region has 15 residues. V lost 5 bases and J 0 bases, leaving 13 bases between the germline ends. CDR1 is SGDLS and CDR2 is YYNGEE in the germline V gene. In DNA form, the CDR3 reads TGTGCCAGCAGTGCCAAAACTTCTAGCACAGATACGCAGTATTTT. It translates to CASSAKTSSTDTQYF.

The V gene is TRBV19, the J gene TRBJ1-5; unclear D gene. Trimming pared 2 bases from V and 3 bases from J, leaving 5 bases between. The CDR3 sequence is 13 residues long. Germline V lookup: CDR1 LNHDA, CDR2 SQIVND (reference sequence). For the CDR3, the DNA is TGTGCCAGTAGTATAAGGGCCAATCAGCCCCAGCATTTT. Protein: CASSIRANQPQHF.

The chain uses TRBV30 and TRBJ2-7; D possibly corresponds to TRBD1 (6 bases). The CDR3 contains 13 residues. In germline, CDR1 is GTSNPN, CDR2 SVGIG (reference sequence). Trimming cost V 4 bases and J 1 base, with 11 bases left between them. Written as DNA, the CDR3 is TGTGCCTGGAATAACAGGGTATCCTACGAGCAGTACTTC. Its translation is CAWNNRVSYEQYF.

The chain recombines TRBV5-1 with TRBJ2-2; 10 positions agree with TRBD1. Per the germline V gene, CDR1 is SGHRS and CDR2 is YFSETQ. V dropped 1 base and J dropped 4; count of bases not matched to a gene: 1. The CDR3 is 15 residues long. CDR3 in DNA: TGCGCCAGCAGCTTGTGGACAGGGGGCACCGGGGAGCTGTTTTTT. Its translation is CASSLWTGGTGELFF.

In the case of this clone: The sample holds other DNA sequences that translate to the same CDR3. Here the CDR3 reads CASRDRMNTEAFF. The CDR3 bases are TGTGCCAGCAGGGACAGGATGAACACTGAAGCTTTCTTT. The chain combines TRBV2 with TRBJ1-1, with 7 nucleotides matching TRBD1. The germline V gene encodes CDR1 SNHLY and CDR2 FYNNEI. The CDR3 sequence is 13 residues long. The V segment lost 6 bases and the J segment 0 bases; nucleotides outside the gene matches: 1.

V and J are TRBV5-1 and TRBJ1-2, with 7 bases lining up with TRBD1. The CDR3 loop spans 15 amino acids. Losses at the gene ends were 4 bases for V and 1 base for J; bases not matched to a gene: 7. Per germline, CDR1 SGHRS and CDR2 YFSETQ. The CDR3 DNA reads TGCGCCAGCAGCGGACCCGGGACAGTTAACTATGGCTACACCTTC. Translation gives CASSGPGTVNYGYTF.

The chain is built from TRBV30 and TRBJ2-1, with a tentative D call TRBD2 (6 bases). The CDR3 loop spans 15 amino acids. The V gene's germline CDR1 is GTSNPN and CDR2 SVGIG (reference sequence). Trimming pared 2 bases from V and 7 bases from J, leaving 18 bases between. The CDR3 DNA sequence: TGTGCCTGGAGTCCCCGGGGAGGATTAATGAATGAGCAGTTCTTC. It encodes CAWSPRGGLMNEQFF.

The CDR3 coding sequence is TGTGCCAGCAGTTACCAGGGACAGGGGTATGGCTACACCTTC. This gives the protein CASSYQGQGYGYTF. The V call is TRBV6-6, the J call TRBJ1-2; 10 bases are a match to TRBD1. The CDR3 sequence is 14 residues long. The V gene end was trimmed by 2 bases and the J gene end by 5 bases; junction bases not matched to a gene: 2. Germline values: CDR1 MNHNY, CDR2 SVGAGI (reference sequence).

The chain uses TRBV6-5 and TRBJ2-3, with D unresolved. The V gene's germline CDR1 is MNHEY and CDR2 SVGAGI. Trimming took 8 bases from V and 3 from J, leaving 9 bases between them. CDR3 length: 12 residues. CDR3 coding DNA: TGTGCCAGCTCAGACGGAACAGATACGCAGTATTTT. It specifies CASSDGTDTQYF.

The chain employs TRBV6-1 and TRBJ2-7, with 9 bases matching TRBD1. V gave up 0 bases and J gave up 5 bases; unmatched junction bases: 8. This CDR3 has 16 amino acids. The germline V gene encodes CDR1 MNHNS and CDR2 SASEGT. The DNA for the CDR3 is TGTGCCAGCAGTGAAGCGCCGGGACAGGGAGGAAACGAGCAGTACTTC. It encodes CASSEAPGQGGNEQYF.